Listed here are 3 T cell receptor beta chains from one sample, sequenced in a study of response to subunit inactivated influenza vaccine. In TCRdb, the RT-PCR reads were re-called with MiXCR into one record per CDR3 protein. The sample has over 300,000 distinct CDR3 sequences, 21% seen once. The material was PBMCs from blood, obtained approximately 20 months after vaccination. The source of these receptors is a man aged 45 to 70 who received an inactivated influenza vaccine.

The rearrangement uses TRBV4-1 and TRBJ1-1; 10 bases map to TRBD1. Germline loops: CDR1 MGHRA, CDR2 YSYEKL. The junction had 14 bases not matched to a gene; V was cut back by 5 bases and J by 11 bases. The CDR3 consists of 15 residues. The DNA of the CDR3 is TGCGCCAGCAGCAGAGAGGAGAGGGACAGGGGACGGGCTTTCTTT. Protein sequence: CASSREERDRGRAFF.

For the CDR3, the DNA is TGTGCCAGCAGTAAAGTGGGGCGGGACGACCGTGGAAACTATGGCTACACCTTC. Its protein is CASSKVGRDDRGNYGYTF. The chain links TRBV28 to TRBJ1-2; TRBD1 might be the D (5 bases). Germline V gives CDR1 MDHEN, CDR2 SYDVKM. The germline V and J ends were trimmed by 5 bases and 2 bases, with 24 bases remaining between them. CDR3 length equals 18 residues.

This clonotype was recorded many times. The J gene is TRBJ1-2, the V gene TRBV6-1; no clear D gene. Trimming stripped 6 bases from V and 1 base from J, with 12 bases between. CDR1 is MNHNS and CDR2 is SASEGT in the germline V gene. The CDR3 loop spans 14 amino acids. In DNA form, the CDR3 reads TGTGCCAGCAGCAACTGGGAGAATAACTATGGCTACACCTTC. It is translated as CASSNWENNYGYTF.